The TCR beta chain described here comes from a study of T-cell reconstitution after alpha-beta-depleted transplantation in children (dated by TCRdb to 2016 to 2017). As for the study more broadly: Using TCR repertoire profiling, the study followed T-cell immune reconstitution in a quantitative way in children after TCRalphabeta/CD19-depleted allogeneic hematopoietic cell transplantation.

The treatment or condition tag for this specimen amounts to: allogeneic hematopoietic cell transplantation with graft depleted of TCRalphabeta T cells and CD19 B cells. Transplant recipients were children who received TCRalphabeta/CD19-depleted allogeneic hematopoietic cell grafts. Results and caveats for the whole study, not just this receptor: Over subsequent months, a decline in hyperexpanded clone frequencies was noted, and after one year, T-cell counts and TCRbeta diversity were mostly ascribed to newly produced T cells. The apparently early alphabetaT-cell count recovery about two months after transplant was reportedly dependent on only several hundred rapidly expanded clones derived from non-depleted graft cells. In some patients, the high TCRbeta diversity seen at day 60 was put down to recipient T cells and intrathymic progenitors that had survived conditioning.

Receptor amplification or capture employed PCR. These reads were obtained on an Illumina HiSeq 2500. TCR library preparation used molecular barcoding, with unique molecular identifiers applied to normalize quantification of the TCRbeta repertoire. In-frame beta chains were kept once TCRdb had trimmed the public reads at Q25 with fastp and called clones with MiXCR. Records with the same CDR3 protein are collapsed into one entry carrying the most frequent genes and DNA. A total of about 240,000 distinct CDR3 sequences appear in this sample, roughly 24% of them only once. The ten largest clones capture more than 2% of the sample. Inclusive of the bounding cysteine and phenylalanine, the CDR3 is 14 residues long. Only the CDR3 portion is preserved as DNA: 42 bases, with reading frame beginning at the first base. V trim: 5 bases; J trim: 4 bases; unmatched bases: 10. CDR1 and CDR2 (DFQATT, SNEGSKA) derive from the germline V gene (reference sequence).

As concerns this clonotype: There is no known antigen for this receptor. No much larger clone is present one base from it, and per-base qualities are unavailable.

This TCR derives from a girl aged 2 to 10 with Fanconi anemia, due to receive a stem cell transplant. Sequencing was performed on PBMCs, taken before TCRalphabeta/CD19-depleted stem cell transplant. The sequence links TRBV20-1 to TRBJ2-7; 8 bases in the junction line up with TRBD1. The CDR3 region reads CSASGTGGFYEQYF. The DNA reads as follows: TGCAGTGCTTCCGGGACAGGAGGCTTTTACGAGCAGTACTTC.